The clone carrying this T cell receptor (beta chain) was detected many times. No antigen is known for it. This entry comes from a study of early T cells in non-severe SARS-CoV-2 infection. Findings and caveats of the study: Lookups in VDJdb leaned toward anti-spike CD8 responses and missed private and CD4 specificities.

The ends were cut back, 6 bases at V and 9 bases at J, with 17 bases in the middle. The CDR3 spans 12 residues. Germline values: CDR1 DFQATT, CDR2 SNEGSKA (reference sequence). Unique molecular identifier tags were affixed to discrete cDNA molecules. TCRdb analysed the 5' RACE reads with MiXCR anew, one entry per CDR3 protein. The sample includes more than 25,000 distinct CDR3 sequences, 4.6% of them seen just once. The TCR was taken from an adult who was a healthcare worker with PCR-confirmed SARS-CoV-2 infection or an uninfected control (not recorded which). Sequenced here: whole blood, sampled at baseline. V gene TRBV20-1 combines with J gene TRBJ1-1; D unresolved. CDR3 bases: TGCAGTGCACCCCCTGGCATTCTACAAGCTTTCTTT. Its protein is CSAPPGILQAFF.